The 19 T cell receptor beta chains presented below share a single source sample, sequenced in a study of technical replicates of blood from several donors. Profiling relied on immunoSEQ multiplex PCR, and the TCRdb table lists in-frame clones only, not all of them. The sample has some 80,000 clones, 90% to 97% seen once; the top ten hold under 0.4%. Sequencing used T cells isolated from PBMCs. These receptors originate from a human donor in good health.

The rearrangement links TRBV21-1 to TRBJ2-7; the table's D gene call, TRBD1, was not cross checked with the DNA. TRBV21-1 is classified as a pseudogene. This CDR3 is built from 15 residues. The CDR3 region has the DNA TGTGCCAGCAGCAAAGGTACCAGGTCTTCCTACGAGCAGTACTTC. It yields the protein CASSKGTRSSYEQYF.

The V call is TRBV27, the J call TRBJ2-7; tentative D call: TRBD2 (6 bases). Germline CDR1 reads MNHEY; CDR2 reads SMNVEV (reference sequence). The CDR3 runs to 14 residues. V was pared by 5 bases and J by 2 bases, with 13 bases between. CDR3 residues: CASSPPGLPYEQYF. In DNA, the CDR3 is TGTGCCAGCAGTCCCCCGGGACTCCCCTACGAGCAGTACTTC.

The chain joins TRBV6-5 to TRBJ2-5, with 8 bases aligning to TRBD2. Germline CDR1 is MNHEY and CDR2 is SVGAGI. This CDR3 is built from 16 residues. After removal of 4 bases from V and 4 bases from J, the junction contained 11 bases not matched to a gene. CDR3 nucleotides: TGTGCCAGCAGTTCCCAATTCGTAGCGGGATTAGAGACCCAGTACTTC. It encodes CASSSQFVAGLETQYF.

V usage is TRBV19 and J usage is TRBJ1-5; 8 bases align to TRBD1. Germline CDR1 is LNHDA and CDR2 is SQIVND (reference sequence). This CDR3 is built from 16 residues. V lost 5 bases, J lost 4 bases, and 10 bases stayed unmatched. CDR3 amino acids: CASSPTGTGFNQPQHF. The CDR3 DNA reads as TGTGCCAGTAGTCCTACCGGGACAGGCTTTAATCAGCCCCAGCATTTT.

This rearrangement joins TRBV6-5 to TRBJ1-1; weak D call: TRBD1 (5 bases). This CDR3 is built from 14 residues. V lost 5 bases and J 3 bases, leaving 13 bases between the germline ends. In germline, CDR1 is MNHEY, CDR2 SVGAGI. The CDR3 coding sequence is TGTGCCAGCAGTATTGGAGACAGCCACACTGAAGCTTTCTTT. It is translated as CASSIGDSHTEAFF.

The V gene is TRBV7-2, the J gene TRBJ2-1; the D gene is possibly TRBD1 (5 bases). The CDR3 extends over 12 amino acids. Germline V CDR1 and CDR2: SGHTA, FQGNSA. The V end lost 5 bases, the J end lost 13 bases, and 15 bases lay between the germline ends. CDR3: CASSPVGLKQFF. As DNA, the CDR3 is TGTGCCAGCAGCCCAGTGGGGCTAAAACAGTTCTTC.

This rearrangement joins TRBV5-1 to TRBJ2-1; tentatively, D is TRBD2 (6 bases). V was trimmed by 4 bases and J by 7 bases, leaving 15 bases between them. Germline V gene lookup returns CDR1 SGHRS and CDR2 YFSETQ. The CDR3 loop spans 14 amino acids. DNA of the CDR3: TGCGCCAGCAGCATTAGCGGCCCTGGGAATGAGCAGTTCTTC. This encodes CASSISGPGNEQFF.

The CDR3 region has the DNA TGTGCCAGTAGTAAAGGGACAGAGACTAATGAAAAACTGTTTTTT. This sequence encodes CASSKGTETNEKLFF. This chain uses TRBV19 with TRBJ1-4, with 7 bases aligning to TRBD1. The germline V gene encodes CDR1 LNHDA and CDR2 SQIVND (reference sequence). There are 15 residues in the CDR3. V trimming: 4 bases; J trimming: 2 bases; junction bases outside the gene matches: 4.

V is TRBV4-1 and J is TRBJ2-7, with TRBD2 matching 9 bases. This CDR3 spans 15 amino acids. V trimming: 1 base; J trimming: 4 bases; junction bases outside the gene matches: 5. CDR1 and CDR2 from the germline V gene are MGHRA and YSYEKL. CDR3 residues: CASSQVGTSSYEQYF. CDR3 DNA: TGCGCCAGCAGCCAAGTAGGGACTAGCTCTTACGAGCAGTACTTC.

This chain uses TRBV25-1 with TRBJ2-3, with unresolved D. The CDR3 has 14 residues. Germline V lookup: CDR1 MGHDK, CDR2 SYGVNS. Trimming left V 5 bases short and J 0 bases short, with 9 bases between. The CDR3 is CASSLGYSTDTQYF. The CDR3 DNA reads TGTGCCAGCAGTTTGGGCTATAGCACAGATACGCAGTATTTT.

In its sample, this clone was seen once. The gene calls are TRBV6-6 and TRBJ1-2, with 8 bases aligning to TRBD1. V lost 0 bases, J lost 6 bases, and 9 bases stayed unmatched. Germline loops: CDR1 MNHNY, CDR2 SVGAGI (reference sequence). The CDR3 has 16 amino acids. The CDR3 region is CASSYSLQGEFNGYTF. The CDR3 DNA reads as TGTGCCAGCAGTTACTCCCTACAGGGGGAATTTAATGGCTACACCTTC.

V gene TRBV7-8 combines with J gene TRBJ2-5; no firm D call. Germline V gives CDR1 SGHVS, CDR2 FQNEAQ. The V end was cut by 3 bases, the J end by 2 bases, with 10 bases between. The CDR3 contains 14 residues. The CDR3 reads CASSFYQVQETQYF. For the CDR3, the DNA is TGTGCCAGCAGCTTTTACCAGGTGCAAGAGACCCAGTACTTC.

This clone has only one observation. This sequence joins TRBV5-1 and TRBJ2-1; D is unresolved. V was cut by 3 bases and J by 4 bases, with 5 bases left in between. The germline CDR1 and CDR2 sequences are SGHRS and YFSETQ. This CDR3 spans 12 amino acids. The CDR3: CASSSRYNEQFF. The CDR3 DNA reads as TGCGCCAGCAGCTCGCGATACAATGAGCAGTTCTTC. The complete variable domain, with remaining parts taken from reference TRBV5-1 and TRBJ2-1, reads KAGVTQTPRYLIKTRGQQVTLSCSPISGHRSVSWYQQTPGQGLQFLFEYFSETQRNKGNFPGRFSGRQFSNSRSEMNVSTLELGDSALYLCASSSRYNEQFFGPGTRLTVL.

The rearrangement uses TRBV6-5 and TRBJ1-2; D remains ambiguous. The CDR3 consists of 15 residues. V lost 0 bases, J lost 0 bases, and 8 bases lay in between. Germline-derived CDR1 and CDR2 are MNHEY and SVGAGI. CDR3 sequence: CASSYSRLANYGYTF. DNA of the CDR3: TGTGCCAGCAGTTACTCGAGGTTAGCTAACTATGGCTACACCTTC.

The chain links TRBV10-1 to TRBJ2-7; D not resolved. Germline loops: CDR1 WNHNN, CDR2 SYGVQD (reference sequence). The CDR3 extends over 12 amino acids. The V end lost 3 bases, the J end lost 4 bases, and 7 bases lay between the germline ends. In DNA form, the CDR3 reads TGCGCCAGCAGTGACTACAGATACGAGCAGTACTTC. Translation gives CASSDYRYEQYF.

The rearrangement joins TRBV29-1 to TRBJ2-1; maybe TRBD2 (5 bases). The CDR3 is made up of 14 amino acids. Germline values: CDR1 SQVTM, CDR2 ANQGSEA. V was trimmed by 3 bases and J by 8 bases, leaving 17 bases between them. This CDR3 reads CSVESGPAGDEQFF. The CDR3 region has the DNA TGCAGCGTTGAGAGCGGCCCGGCGGGCGATGAGCAGTTCTTC.

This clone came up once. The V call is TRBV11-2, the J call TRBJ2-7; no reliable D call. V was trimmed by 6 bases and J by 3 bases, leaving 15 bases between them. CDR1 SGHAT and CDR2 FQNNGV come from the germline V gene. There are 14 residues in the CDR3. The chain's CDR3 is CASRYTDSFYEQYF. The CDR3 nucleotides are TGTGCCAGCAGATACACTGACTCCTTCTACGAGCAGTACTTC.

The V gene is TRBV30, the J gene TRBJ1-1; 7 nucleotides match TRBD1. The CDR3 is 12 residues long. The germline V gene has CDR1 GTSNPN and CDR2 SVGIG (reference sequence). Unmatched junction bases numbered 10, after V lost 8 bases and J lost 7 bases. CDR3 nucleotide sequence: TGTGCCGCTAGACAGGGCTTGGATGAAGCTTTCTTT. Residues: CAARQGLDEAFF.

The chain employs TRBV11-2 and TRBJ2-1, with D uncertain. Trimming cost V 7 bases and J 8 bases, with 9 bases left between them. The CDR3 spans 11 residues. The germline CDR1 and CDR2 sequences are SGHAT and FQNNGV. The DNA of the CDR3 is TGTGCCAGCAAGTGGAGTGATGAGCAGTTCTTC. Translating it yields CASKWSDEQFF.